A selection of T cell receptor beta chains follows, all from one sample in a study of regulatory T cells in long-lasting Graves disease. One entry per CDR3 protein, called by TCRdb with MiXCR from the multiplex PCR reads. The repertoire holds 360,000 or so distinct CDR3 sequences, with about a sixth as singletons. These data also featured in a second study, about T cells in Graves' hyperthyroidism and ophthalmopathy.

The sample was peripheral blood mononuclear cells (PBMCs), taken at new diagnosis, from a patient treated with antithyroid drugs. Receptor source: a woman between 18 and 29 years old with Graves disease. The CDR3 runs from the conserved cysteine through the conserved F or W. The D gene is left open where the match is weak. Part of the rows lack a size; the others show once, few, many or a class for expanded clones.

TRBV6-1	.	.	TRBJ2-7	TGTGCCAGCAGTGAGGAGACAGGCTCCTACGAGCAGTACTTC	CASSEETGSYEQYF
TRBV5-1	TRBD2	.	TRBJ2-1	TGCGCCAGCAGCTTGGCTCGCGGGGGGGCCACCGATGAGCAGTTCTTC	CASSLARGGATDEQFF
TRBV11-2	TRBD1	many	TRBJ2-7	TGTGCCAGCAGCTTAGGGTCCTTACGTCGGACAGGGGGCAAATACGAGCAGTACTTC	CASSLGSLRRTGGKYEQYF
TRBV30	TRBD2	many	TRBJ2-7	TGTGCCTGGAGTGTACAAGCGGGAGTCGACGAGCAGTACTTC	CAWSVQAGVDEQYF
TRBV29-1	TRBD2	many	TRBJ2-1	TGCAGTTCCACCGGGACTAGCTACAATGAGCAGTTCTTC	CSSTGTSYNEQFF
TRBV11-2	.	many	TRBJ2-3	TGTGCCAGCAGCTTAGGCCCTCAGGGGGATACGCAGTATTTT	CASSLGPQGDTQYF
TRBV29-1	TRBD2	many	TRBJ2-1	TGCAGCGTTCGGCTAGCGGAAACTTACAATGAGCAGTTCTTC	CSVRLAETYNEQFF
TRBV5-1	.	many	TRBJ2-5	TGCGCCAGCAGCTCCAGTCCCCGGATCCAAGAGACCCAGTACTTC	CASSSSPRIQETQYF
TRBV5-1	TRBD1	many	TRBJ2-5	TGCGCCAGCAGCTTGGGCCCAACAGGGGGCGCGGAGACCCAGTACTTC	CASSLGPTGGAETQYF
TRBV7-2	TRBD1	.	TRBJ1-5	TGTGCCAGCAGCTGGGAGACAGGGGTCAATCAGCCCCAGCATTTT	CASSWETGVNQPQHF
TRBV6-5	TRBD1	few	TRBJ1-6	TGTGCCAGCAGTTCCGGACAGGTTCGGCTCTATAATTCACCCCTCCACTTT	CASSSGQVRLYNSPLHF
TRBV28	.	many	TRBJ1-1	TGTGCCAGCAGTTTATATGGGGGCGGGGGCCGAAACATGAACACTGAAGCTTTCTTT	CASSLYGGGGRNMNTEAFF
TRBV3-1	.	many	TRBJ2-7	TGTGCCAGCAGCCAAGAACCAGGGTTAGTCTACGAGCAGTACTTC	CASSQEPGLVYEQYF
TRBV5-1	.	many	TRBJ1-1	TGCGCCAGCAGCTTGGATGCAGGGAGAGAAGCTTTCTTT	CASSLDAGREAFF
TRBV28	.	many	TRBJ1-1	TGTGCCAGCAGTTGGAGTGGGGGCACTGAAGCTTTCTTT	CASSWSGGTEAFF
TRBV3-1	TRBD1	many	TRBJ2-7	TGTGCCAGCACCCCCTTCGGGCAGGGGGCGGGCGAGCAGTACTTC	CASTPFGQGAGEQYF
TRBV6-1	TRBD2	few	TRBJ2-1	TGTGCCAGCACCCTTTATTTACTAGCGGGGGGGCATCGGAATGAGCAGTTCTTC	CASTLYLLAGGHRNEQFF
TRBV19	TRBD2	few	TRBJ2-1	TGTGCCAGTAGTATAGGTACTAGCGGGAGTGATGAGCAGTTCTTC	CASSIGTSGSDEQFF
TRBV7-9	TRBD2	few	TRBJ2-1	TGTGCCACCAGACTAGCGGAGGCCTACAATGAGCAGTTCTTC	CATRLAEAYNEQFF
TRBV6-2/TRBV6-3	.	few	TRBJ1-1	TGTGCCAGCAGTTCCCCTTTTCCTGGCACTGAAGCTTTCTTT	CASSSPFPGTEAFF
TRBV19	TRBD1	.	TRBJ2-7	TGTGCCAGTAGTATGACAGGGTTCTACGAGCAGTACTTC	CASSMTGFYEQYF
TRBV5-1	.	many	TRBJ2-7	TGCGCCAGCAGCTACGGGACTTACGAGCAGTACTTC	CASSYGTYEQYF
TRBV7-2	.	.	TRBJ1-5	TGTGCCAGCAGCTTGCAGGGATGGGATCAGCCCCAGCATTTT	CASSLQGWDQPQHF
TRBV6-2/TRBV6-3	.	.	TRBJ2-7	TGTGCCAGCAGTGACAGCAGGGAACTAGCACACTCCTACGAGCAGTACTTC	CASSDSRELAHSYEQYF
TRBV11-1	.	many	TRBJ2-5	TGTGCCAGCAGCCGGGACCAAGAAGAGACCCAGTACTTC	CASSRDQEETQYF
TRBV11-2	TRBD2	.	TRBJ2-3	TGTGCCAGCAGCTTAGCTAGCGGGGGAGATACGCAGTATTTT	CASSLASGGDTQYF
TRBV6-5	.	.	TRBJ1-5	TGTGCCAGCAGTTACGGACGGAGCGGGCCCCAGCATTTT	CASSYGRSGPQHF
TRBV11-2	TRBD1	many	TRBJ1-1	TGTGCCAGCAGCCCGGTAGGACAGGGAGATACTGAAGCTTTCTTT	CASSPVGQGDTEAFF
TRBV6-1	.	.	TRBJ1-2	TGTGCCAGCAGTGAAGGTATGGAATATGGCTACACCTTC	CASSEGMEYGYTF
TRBV14	.	many	TRBJ2-7	TGTGCCAGCAGCCAAGATGGCTCCTACGAGCAGTACTTC	CASSQDGSYEQYF
TRBV3-1	.	many	TRBJ2-5	TGTGCCAGCAGCCAAGTCCCGGAGACCCAGTACTTC	CASSQVPETQYF
TRBV6-1	.	many	TRBJ2-1	TGTGCCAGCAGTGTACAGGGTGGCTTGTACAATGAGCAGTTCTTC	CASSVQGGLYNEQFF
TRBV12-3/TRBV12-4	.	.	TRBJ2-7	TGTGCCAGCAGTGAACTGGGGGTGGGCGAGCAGTACTTC	CASSELGVGEQYF
TRBV27	.	many	TRBJ2-7	TGTGCCAGCAAAATGAGCGGCTCCTACGAGCAGTACTTC	CASKMSGSYEQYF
TRBV5-5	TRBD2	many	TRBJ2-3	TGTGCCAGCAGCTTGGGGACTAGCCTGAGGGGCACAGATACGCAGTATTTT	CASSLGTSLRGTDTQYF
TRBV2	.	many	TRBJ2-1	TGTGCCAGCACTAGGAGGAGTTTTTACAATGAGCAGTTCTTC	CASTRRSFYNEQFF
TRBV28	TRBD2	many	TRBJ2-1	TGTGCCAGCAGACCCGACCAGGGACTAGTCGTCGATGAGCAGTTCTTC	CASRPDQGLVVDEQFF
TRBV29-1	TRBD1	few	TRBJ1-4	TGCAGCGTCGTTGGGACAGGCTCGAAACTGTTTTTT	CSVVGTGSKLFF
TRBV5-1	.	many	TRBJ2-3	TGCGCCAGCAGCTTGGGCGGAAAGGGGACAGATACGCAGTATTTT	CASSLGGKGTDTQYF
TRBV7-2	TRBD2	few	TRBJ2-2	TGTGCCAGCAGCACCAGAGGCGCGGGAGGGGCGCCCGGGGAGCTGTTTTTT	CASSTRGAGGAPGELFF
TRBV19	TRBD1	few	TRBJ2-7	TGTGCCAGTAGAGGACAGGCAGACTACGAGCAGTACTTC	CASRGQADYEQYF
TRBV6-2/TRBV6-3	.	many	TRBJ2-2	TGTGCCAGCAGTAAAAGCACGGGGACCGGGGAGCTGTTTTTT	CASSKSTGTGELFF
TRBV5-6	TRBD2	many	TRBJ2-7	TGTGCCAGCAGCTCAGGAGGTCCTAGCGGGAGATACGAGCAGTACTTC	CASSSGGPSGRYEQYF
TRBV6-2/TRBV6-3	.	many	TRBJ2-1	TGTGCCAGCAGTCCGGAGGGACATGAGCAGTTCTTC	CASSPEGHEQFF
TRBV28	.	many	TRBJ2-6	TGTGCCAGCCACGCCGGGGGAGGGGGATATGGGCCTGGGGCCAACGTCCTGACTTTC	CASHAGGGGYGPGANVLTF
TRBV3-1	.	.	TRBJ2-7	TGTGCCAGCAGGCAGGCAGGAACTGGAGGAACCTACGAGCGGTACTTC	CASRQAGTGGTYERYF
TRBV11-2	.	many	TRBJ2-3	TGTGCCAGCAGCTTAGAAGTGACAGATACGCAGTATTTT	CASSLEVTDTQYF
TRBV20-1	.	many	TRBJ2-1	TGCAGTGCTAGAGATACGGCAGCCTTGTACAATGAGCAGTTCTTC	CSARDTAALYNEQFF
TRBV7-9	TRBD2	once	TRBJ2-2	TGTGCCAGCAGCTCGTATAATCTATGGACTAGCGGGAGTGGCGGGGAGCTGTTTTTT	CASSSYNLWTSGSGGELFF
TRBV28	TRBD1	.	TRBJ1-4	TGTGCCAGCAGTTTGAACAGACAGGGGGTAAATGAAAAACTGTTTTTT	CASSLNRQGVNEKLFF
TRBV20-1	.	many	TRBJ2-7	TGCAGTGCTAGAGTTGGCCTCTACGAGCAGTACTTC	CSARVGLYEQYF
TRBV11-2	TRBD2	.	TRBJ2-3	TGTGCGAGCCGACGGGGGACTAGCGGTACCCTGAGCACAGATACGCAGTATTTT	CASRRGTSGTLSTDTQYF
TRBV19	.	few	TRBJ1-5	TGTGCCAGTAGTACAGGCAGCCCTCAGCCCCAGCATTTT	CASSTGSPQPQHF
TRBV11-2	TRBD2	many	TRBJ2-1	TGTGCCAGCAGCTTAGCTAGGGGACTAGCGGGGGGCTACAATGAGCAGTTCTTC	CASSLARGLAGGYNEQFF
TRBV12-3/TRBV12-4	.	many	TRBJ1-1	TGTGCCAGCAGTTTGCTATATCTCGCGGGCACTGAAGCTTTCTTT	CASSLLYLAGTEAFF
TRBV20-1	.	many	TRBJ2-7	TGCAGTGCTAGAGATCAGGTTACGATGAAAAGCTACGAGCAGTACTTC	CSARDQVTMKSYEQYF
TRBV5-1	TRBD2	.	TRBJ2-1	TGCGCCAGCAGCAGCCAAGCGGTACTAGCGGGAGTTAGCCCGAGGTCCTACAATGAGCAGTTCTTC	CASSSQAVLAGVSPRSYNEQFF
TRBV10-1	TRBD1	many	TRBJ2-2	TGCGCCCGGATGACAGGGGACACCGGGGAGCTGTTTTTT	CARMTGDTGELFF
TRBV5-6	.	many	TRBJ2-5	TGTGCCAGCAGCTTAGGGCTAATGGGGACCCAGTACTTC	CASSLGLMGTQYF
TRBV20-1	.	many	TRBJ2-7	TGCAGTGCTAGAGAGAGCCCATCGGCAGACGAGCAGTACTTC	CSARESPSADEQYF